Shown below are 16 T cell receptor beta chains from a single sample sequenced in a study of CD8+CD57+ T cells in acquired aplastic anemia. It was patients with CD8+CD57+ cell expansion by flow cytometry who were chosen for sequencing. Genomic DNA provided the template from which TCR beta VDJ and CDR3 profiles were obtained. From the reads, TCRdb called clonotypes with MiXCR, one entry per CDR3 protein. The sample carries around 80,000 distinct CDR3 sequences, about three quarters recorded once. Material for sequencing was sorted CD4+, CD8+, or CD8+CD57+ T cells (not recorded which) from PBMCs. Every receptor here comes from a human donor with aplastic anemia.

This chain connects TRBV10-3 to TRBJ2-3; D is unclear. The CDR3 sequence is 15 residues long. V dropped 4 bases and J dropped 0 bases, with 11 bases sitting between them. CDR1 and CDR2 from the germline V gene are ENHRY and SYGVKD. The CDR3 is CAISADLSSTDTQYF. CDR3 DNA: TGTGCCATCAGTGCGGACCTCTCTAGCACAGATACGCAGTATTTT.

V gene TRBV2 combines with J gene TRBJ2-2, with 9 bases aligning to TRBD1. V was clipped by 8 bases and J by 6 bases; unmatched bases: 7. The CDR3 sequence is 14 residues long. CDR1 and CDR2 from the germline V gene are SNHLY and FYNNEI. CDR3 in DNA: TGTGCCAGCGATGGGACAGGGTTTGCCGGGGAGCTGTTTTTT. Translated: CASDGTGFAGELFF.

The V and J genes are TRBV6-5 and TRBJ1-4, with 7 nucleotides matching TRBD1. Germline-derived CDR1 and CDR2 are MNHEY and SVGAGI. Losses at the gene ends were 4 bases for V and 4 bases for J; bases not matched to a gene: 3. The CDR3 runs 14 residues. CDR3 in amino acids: CASSSDRINEKLFF. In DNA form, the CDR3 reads TGTGCCAGCAGTTCGGACAGGATTAATGAAAAACTGTTTTTT.

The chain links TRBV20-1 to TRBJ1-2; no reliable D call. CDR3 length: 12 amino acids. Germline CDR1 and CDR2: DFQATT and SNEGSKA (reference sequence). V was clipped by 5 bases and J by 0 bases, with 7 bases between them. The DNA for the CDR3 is TGCAGTGCTGCAAAGACTAACTATGGCTACACCTTC. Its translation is CSAAKTNYGYTF.

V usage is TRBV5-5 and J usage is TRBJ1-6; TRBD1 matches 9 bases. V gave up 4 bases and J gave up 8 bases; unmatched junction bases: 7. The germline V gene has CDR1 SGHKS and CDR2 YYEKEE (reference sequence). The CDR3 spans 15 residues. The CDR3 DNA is TGTGCCAGCAGCCGCCAGGGACAGGGAGATTCACCCCTCCACTTT. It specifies CASSRQGQGDSPLHF.

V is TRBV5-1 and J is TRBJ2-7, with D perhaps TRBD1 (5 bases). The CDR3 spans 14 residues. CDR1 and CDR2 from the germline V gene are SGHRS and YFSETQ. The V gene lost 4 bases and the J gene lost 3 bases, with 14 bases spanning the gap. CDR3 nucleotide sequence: TGCGCCAGCAGCCAGGCGGCAGGGCGCTACGAGCAGTACTTC. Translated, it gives CASSQAAGRYEQYF.

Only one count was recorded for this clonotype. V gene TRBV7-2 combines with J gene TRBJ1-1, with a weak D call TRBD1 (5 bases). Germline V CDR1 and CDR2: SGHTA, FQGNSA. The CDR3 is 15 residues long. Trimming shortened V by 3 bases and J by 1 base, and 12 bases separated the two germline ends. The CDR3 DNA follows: TGTGCCAGCAGCTTCGGCGGTACAGGGAACACTGAAGCTTTCTTT. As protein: CASSFGGTGNTEAFF.

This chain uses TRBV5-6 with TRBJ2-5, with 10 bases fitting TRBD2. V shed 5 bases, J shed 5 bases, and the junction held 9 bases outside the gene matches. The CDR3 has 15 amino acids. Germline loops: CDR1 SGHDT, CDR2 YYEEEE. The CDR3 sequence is CASSPYSGGAETQYF. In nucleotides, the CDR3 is TGTGCCAGCAGTCCATACAGCGGGGGGGCTGAGACCCAGTACTTC.

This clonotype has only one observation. The CDR3 DNA sequence: TGTGCCAGCAGTGAACCCAACGGGGAGCAGTACTTC. This gives the protein CASSEPNGEQYF. The chain employs TRBV2 and TRBJ2-7; D unclear. The ends were cut back, 2 bases at V and 7 bases at J, with 9 bases in the middle. This CDR3 region has 12 residues. The germline V gene encodes CDR1 SNHLY and CDR2 FYNNEI.

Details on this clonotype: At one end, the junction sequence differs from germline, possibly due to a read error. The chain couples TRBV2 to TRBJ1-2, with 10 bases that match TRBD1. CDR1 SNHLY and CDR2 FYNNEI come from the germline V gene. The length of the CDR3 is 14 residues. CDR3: CASSQRQGAYRYIF. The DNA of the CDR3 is TGTGCCAGCAGTCAACGACAGGGGGCGTATCGCTACATCTTC.

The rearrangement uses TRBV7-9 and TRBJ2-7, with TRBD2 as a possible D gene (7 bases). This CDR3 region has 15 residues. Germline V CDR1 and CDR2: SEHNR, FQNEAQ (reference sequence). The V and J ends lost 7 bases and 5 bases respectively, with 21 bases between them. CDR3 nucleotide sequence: TGTGCCAGCATCAGACCGGGGGGCAGGGCCCACGAGCAGTACTTC. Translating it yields CASIRPGGRAHEQYF.

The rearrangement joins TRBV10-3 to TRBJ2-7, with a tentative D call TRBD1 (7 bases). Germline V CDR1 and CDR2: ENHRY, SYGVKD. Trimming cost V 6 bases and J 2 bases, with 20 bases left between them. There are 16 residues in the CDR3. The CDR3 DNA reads TGTGCCATCAGCCCTGGGACAGCCGGGGGCCCCTACGAGCAGTACTTC. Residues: CAISPGTAGGPYEQYF.

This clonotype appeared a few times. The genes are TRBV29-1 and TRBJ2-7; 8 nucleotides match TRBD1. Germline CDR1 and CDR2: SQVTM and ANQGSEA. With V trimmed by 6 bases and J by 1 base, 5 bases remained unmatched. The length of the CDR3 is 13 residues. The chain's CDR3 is CSVLGTGSYEQYF. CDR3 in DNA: TGCAGCGTCCTAGGGACAGGATCCTACGAGCAGTACTTC.

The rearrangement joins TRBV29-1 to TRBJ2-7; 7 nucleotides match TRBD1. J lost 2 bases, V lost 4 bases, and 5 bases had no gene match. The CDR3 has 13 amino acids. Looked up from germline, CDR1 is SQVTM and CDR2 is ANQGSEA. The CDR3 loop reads CSVVSGTAYEQYF. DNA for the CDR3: TGCAGCGTTGTCTCCGGGACAGCCTACGAGCAGTACTTC.

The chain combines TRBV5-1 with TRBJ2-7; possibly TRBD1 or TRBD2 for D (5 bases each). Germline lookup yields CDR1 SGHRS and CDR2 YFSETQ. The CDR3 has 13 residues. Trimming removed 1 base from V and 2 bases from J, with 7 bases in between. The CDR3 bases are TGCGCCAGCAGCTTGTTGGGACCCTACGAGCAGTACTTC. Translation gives CASSLLGPYEQYF.

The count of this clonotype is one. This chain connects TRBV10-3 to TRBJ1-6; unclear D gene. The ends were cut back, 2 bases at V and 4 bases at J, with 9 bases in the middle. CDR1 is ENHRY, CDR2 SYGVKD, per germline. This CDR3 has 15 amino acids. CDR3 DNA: TGTGCCATCAGTGAGCAGGCAGCTTATAATTCACCCCTCCACTTT. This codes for CAISEQAAYNSPLHF.